This is a list of T cell receptor beta chains from one sample in a study of cytomegalovirus exposure and HLA in healthy donors. Data came from immunoSEQ multiplex PCR; TCRdb stores just in-frame clones and leaves some out. The sample holds tens of thousands of clones, more than 55% seen once. What was sequenced was PBMCs. The receptor set was obtained from a woman between 45 and 60 years old in good health and CMV-seropositive. CDR3s include the opening cysteine and the closing phenylalanine or tryptophan. The order of the fields is V gene, J gene, clone size, D gene, CDR3 protein, CDR3 DNA. The D gene is left open where the match is weak. Rows may omit the clone size; those that give it use once, few, many or a size class.

>TRBV7-3|TRBJ2-3|NA|NA
CASSLRRVGKRTDTQYF
TGTGCCAGCAGCTTAAGACGAGTCGGCAAGAGGACAGATACGCAGTATTTT
>TRBV5-1|TRBJ2-3|NA|TRBD1
CASSGGQGAGADTQYF
TGCGCCAGCAGCGGGGGACAGGGGGCGGGCGCAGATACGCAGTATTTT
>TRBV5-4|TRBJ2-3|NA|TRBD2
CASRVSGGADTQYF
TGTGCCAGCAGAGTTAGCGGGGGCGCAGATACGCAGTATTTT
>TRBV9|TRBJ2-7|NA|NA
CASSVIAELGEQYF
TGTGCCAGCAGCGTAATAGCGGAATTGGGCGAGCAGTACTTC
>TRBV5-1|TRBJ2-5|NA|TRBD2
CASSFSSGGAQETQYF
TGCGCCAGCAGCTTTTCTAGCGGGGGGGCCCAGGAGACCCAGTACTTC
>TRBV30|TRBJ1-3|NA|NA
CAWTPPGNTIYF
TGTGCCTGGACCCCTCCTGGAAACACCATATATTTT
>TRBV30|TRBJ2-5|NA|TRBD2
CAWSGLNARGGPLKETQYF
TGTGCCTGGAGTGGCCTTAACGCCCGGGGGGGGCCTTTAAAAGAGACCCAGTACTTC
>TRBV2|TRBJ1-5|few|NA
CASSEMGQTSQPQHF
TGTGCCAGCAGTGAAATGGGCCAGACCTCGCAGCCCCAGCATTTT
>TRBV28|TRBJ1-6|NA|NA
CASSSYTKYGNSPLHF
TGTGCCAGCAGCTCCTACACGAAATACGGGAATTCACCCCTCCACTTT
>TRBV7-7|TRBJ2-1|NA|NA
CASSPAPGNEQFF
TGTGCCAGCAGCCCTGCCCCGGGCAATGAGCAGTTCTTC
>TRBV28|TRBJ1-2|NA|NA
CASSLLDRKNYGYTF
TGTGCCAGCAGTTTGTTAGACAGGAAAAACTATGGCTACACCTTC
>TRBV7-8|TRBJ1-6|NA|TRBD1
CAPPTGTGGSYNSPLHF
TGTGCCCCTCCCACCGGGACAGGGGGCTCCTATAATTCACCCCTCCACTTT
>TRBV27|TRBJ1-2|NA|TRBD1
CASNPSGGYFDGYTF
TGTGCCAGCAACCCGTCAGGGGGCTATTTCGATGGCTACACCTTC
>TRBV27|TRBJ2-5|NA|NA
CASSLSSGVGETQYF
TGTGCCAGCAGTTTATCGTCGGGGGTTGGAGAGACCCAGTACTTC
>TRBV29-1|TRBJ1-2|NA|NA
CSAGWGRDGYTF
TGCAGCGCCGGCTGGGGCAGGGATGGCTACACCTTC
>TRBV14|TRBJ2-3|NA|NA
CASKASTDTQYF
TGTGCCAGCAAAGCGAGCACAGATACGCAGTATTTT
>TRBV7-9|TRBJ1-1|NA|TRBD1
CASTTQGGRSFF
TGTGCCAGCACGACGCAGGGGGGCCGGTCTTTCTTT
>TRBV5-8|TRBJ2-7|NA|TRBD2
CASSEGLVDEQYF
TGTGCCAGCAGCGAGGGACTAGTAGACGAGCAGTACTTC
>TRBV28|TRBJ1-1|NA|NA
CASSMGTIYTEAFF
TGTGCCAGCAGCATGGGCACGATATACACTGAAGCTTTCTTT
>TRBV5-4|TRBJ1-1|once|TRBD1
CASSSAGTGNTEAFF
TGTGCCAGCAGCTCAGCCGGGACAGGGAACACTGAAGCTTTCTTT
>TRBV7-2|TRBJ2-7|once|NA
CASSSSIDYEQYF
TGTGCCAGCAGCTCTAGCATAGACTACGAGCAGTACTTC
>TRBV5-1|TRBJ1-5|few|NA
CASSPGEGNQPQHF
TGCGCCAGCAGCCCCGGGGAGGGGAATCAGCCCCAGCATTTT